These T cell receptor beta chains were read from a single sample in a study of shared clonotypes between healthy human individuals. Sequenced by immunoSEQ multiplex PCR; TCRdb stores in-frame clones only, minus some. The profile shows about 2.3 million clones, more than 80% of them singletons. Source material: naive CD4+ T cells from PBMCs. The source is a man between 18 and 35 years old in good health. Some clones in this sample may be carry-over from other donors' samples. The CDR3 runs from the conserved cysteine through the conserved F or W. Each record gives: V gene, D gene, clone size, J gene, CDR3 DNA, CDR3 protein. D genes are given only for firm matches. Not every row has a clone size; where given, it reads once, few, many or a size class.

TRBV2	-	-	TRBJ1-1	TGTGCCAGCAGATACGACAGGGAAGCTTTCTTT	CASRYDREAFF
TRBV6-5	-	once	TRBJ1-1	TGTGCCAGCAGTTATTACTTCAAGGCGGGCACTGAAGCTTTCTTT	CASSYYFKAGTEAFF
TRBV7-3	TRBD2	-	TRBJ2-3	TGTGCCAGCAGCTGGAGGACTAGCGGGAACGCGGGAGATACGCAGTATTTT	CASSWRTSGNAGDTQYF
TRBV7-9	-	few	TRBJ1-4	TGTGCCAGCAGCCCTCCTCGGACGAAACTGTTTTTT	CASSPPRTKLFF
TRBV6-1	TRBD1	-	TRBJ1-2	TGTGCCAGCAGTGGACCTTATATTAAGGGACAGGGCTATGGCTACACCTTC	CASSGPYIKGQGYGYTF
TRBV19	-	-	TRBJ2-3	TGTGCCAGTAGGCCACGGATTCATAGCACAGATACGCAGTATTTT	CASRPRIHSTDTQYF
TRBV19	TRBD1	-	TRBJ1-5	TGTGCCAGCGTGGAGACAGGGAAGAATCAGCCCCAGCATTTT	CASVETGKNQPQHF
TRBV18	-	-	TRBJ2-1	TGTGCCAGCTCACCAGGGGGAGAGCGCTCCTACAATGAGCAGTTCTTC	CASSPGGERSYNEQFF
TRBV11-2	-	-	TRBJ1-2	TGTGCCAGCAGCCGGTCAAGGTGGTATGGCTACACCTTC	CASSRSRWYGYTF
TRBV15	-	once	TRBJ1-1	TGTGCCACCAGCAGGGAGGGTGGGAGGGGAGCTTTCTTT	CATSREGGRGAFF
TRBV6-1	-	-	TRBJ1-2	TGTGCCAGCAGCGCAGAAAGCTATGGCTACACCTTC	CASSAESYGYTF
TRBV2	TRBD2	-	TRBJ2-3	TGTGCCAGCAGTGAACTAGCGGGTGGTACCTCAATTAGCACAGATACGCAGTATTTT	CASSELAGGTSISTDTQYF
TRBV9	TRBD2	-	TRBJ2-4	TGTGCCAGCAGCCCCAGGCCCGGAACTAGCGGGAGGAAAAACATTCAGTACTTC	CASSPRPGTSGRKNIQYF
TRBV15	TRBD1	-	TRBJ2-5	TGTGCCACCAGCAGAGCCCAGGGACAGCAAGAGACCCAGTACTTC	CATSRAQGQQETQYF
TRBV7-2	-	-	TRBJ1-5	TGTGCCAGCAGCTCGGGGGCAGGGCTACTCAATCAGCCCCAGCATTTT	CASSSGAGLLNQPQHF